A selection of T cell receptor beta chains follows, all from one sample in a study of beta chain features in type 1 diabetes. Some clones are missing from TCRdb's copy, which holds only in-frame ones; the method was immunoSEQ multiplex PCR. The table records 600,000 to 650,000 clones, roughly a sixth of them present only once. Input material: naive CD4+ T cells from blood. Every receptor here comes from a man aged 18 to 29 in good health. Both conserved end residues are part of each CDR3. D genes are given only for firm matches. Expanded clones are given a class, and other clones once, few, many or no size at all.

clone size	V gene	D gene	J gene	CDR3 DNA	CDR3 protein
few	TRBV28	-	TRBJ2-3	TGTGCCAGCAGTTTTTGGGGGACTAGCACAGATACGCAGTATTTT	CASSFWGTSTDTQYF
-	TRBV2	-	TRBJ1-1	TGTGCCAGCAGTGAAGCCGGGTTGAACACTGAAGCTTTCTTT	CASSEAGLNTEAFF
-	TRBV28	-	TRBJ2-5	TGTGCCACCTACCAGGGTGCGAGAGAGACCCAGTACTTC	CATYQGARETQYF
few	TRBV5-6	TRBD1	TRBJ2-7	TGTGCCAGCAGCTCGGGGACAGGGTTCCACGAGCAGTACTTC	CASSSGTGFHEQYF
-	TRBV28	-	TRBJ1-6	TGTGCCAGCAGTTTAGGTGGGGAATCACCCCTCCACTTT	CASSLGGESPLHF
-	TRBV7-2	-	TRBJ2-7	TGTGCCAGCAGCTTAGCTAGGGGCGAGCAGTACTTC	CASSLARGEQYF
-	TRBV7-9	-	TRBJ2-3	TGTGCCAGCAGCTACCCCTCACGGCCAGATACGCAGTATTTT	CASSYPSRPDTQYF
few	TRBV27	TRBD2	TRBJ2-3	TGTGCCAGCAGCCTTTCCCTCGGGGGGGCAAGAGATACGCAGTATTTT	CASSLSLGGARDTQYF
-	TRBV5-1	TRBD2	TRBJ2-5	TGCGCCAGCAGCTTGGCTAGCGGGTGGGAGACCCAGTACTTC	CASSLASGWETQYF
-	TRBV10-3	TRBD1	TRBJ2-5	TGTGCCATCAGCCCACGACAGGGCGGGGAGACCCAGTACTTC	CAISPRQGGETQYF
once	TRBV6-1	-	TRBJ1-1	TGTGCCAGCAGGAATACAGGGACTAACACTGAAGCTTTCTTT	CASRNTGTNTEAFF
few	TRBV28	-	TRBJ1-2	TGTGCCAGCAGTTCGAGGATCCAGGGTATCTACTATGGCTACACCTTC	CASSSRIQGIYYGYTF
-	TRBV7-2	-	TRBJ1-6	TGTGCCAGCAGCTTAGTTGACAGACTTTCACCCCTCCACTTT	CASSLVDRLSPLHF
-	TRBV7-8	-	TRBJ2-3	TGTGCCAGCAGCTTAAGGGGGGACGGGATTTCGGATACGCAGTATTTT	CASSLRGDGISDTQYF
-	TRBV6-5	-	TRBJ2-5	TGTGCCAGCAGTTACTCGGTGGGGGGCCCTCAAGAGACCCAGTACTTC	CASSYSVGGPQETQYF
-	TRBV5-1	-	TRBJ2-3	TGCGCCAGCAGCTTTTCGGTCCCAGGCACAGATACGCAGTATTTT	CASSFSVPGTDTQYF
few	TRBV4-2	TRBD2	TRBJ2-1	TGTGCCAGCAGCCACCCGGGACTAGTGCGTGGCTATGAGCAGTTCTTC	CASSHPGLVRGYEQFF
-	TRBV7-2	TRBD1	TRBJ1-1	TGTGCCTCAACAGGGGCGTCTTATACTGAAGCTTTCTTT	CASTGASYTEAFF
-	TRBV2	-	TRBJ2-5	TGTGCCAGCAGTGATGTTGGCTTGAGGAACCAAGAGACCCAGTACTTC	CASSDVGLRNQETQYF
few	TRBV5-1	-	TRBJ1-1	TGCGCCAGCAGCTTGGGTCGTGGATCTGAAGCTTTCTTT	CASSLGRGSEAFF
few	TRBV5-4	TRBD1	TRBJ1-6	TGTGCCAGCAGCTTGTTACAGGGGTTTGATTCACCCCTCCACTTT	CASSLLQGFDSPLHF
many	TRBV10-3	-	TRBJ2-3	TGTGCCACTTGGGCCTCCATCACAGATACGCAGTATTTT	CATWASITDTQYF
-	TRBV12-5	-	TRBJ1-1	TGTGCTAGTGGTTTGGAGGAGGCGTCAGTCCCTTTCTTT	CASGLEEASVPFF
many	TRBV5-4	-	TRBJ2-1	TGTGCCAGCAGACCGGACCACAATGAGCAGTTCTTC	CASRPDHNEQFF
-	TRBV28	-	TRBJ1-1	TGTGCCAGCAGTTTTAATCCGGGGCACACTGAAGCTTTCTTT	CASSFNPGHTEAFF
few	TRBV29-1	-	TRBJ2-5	TGCAGCGTTGAACGGGGGTCAGGGGAGACCCAGTACTTC	CSVERGSGETQYF
-	TRBV7-8	-	TRBJ1-1	TGTGCCAGCAGCTTAGGTATGGGGCAAATCAACACTGAAGCTTTCTTT	CASSLGMGQINTEAFF
few	TRBV5-6	TRBD2	TRBJ2-7	TGTGCCAGCAGCTTGGCAAATCCTAGCGGATCCTACGAGCAGTACTTC	CASSLANPSGSYEQYF
few	TRBV29-1	-	TRBJ1-3	TGCAGCGTTGCTCCAGGAACCTCTGGAAACACCATATATTTT	CSVAPGTSGNTIYF
few	TRBV29-1	TRBD1	TRBJ2-7	TGCAGCGTTGATTTTGGACAGGGATCCTACGAGCAGTACTTC	CSVDFGQGSYEQYF
-	TRBV28	-	TRBJ2-1	TGTGCCAGCAGTTTATCTGGCAATGAGCAGTTCTTC	CASSLSGNEQFF
few	TRBV30	-	TRBJ1-5	TGTGCCTGGAGTTGGGGGCTGAGCAATCAGCCCCAGCATTTT	CAWSWGLSNQPQHF
-	TRBV5-1	TRBD1	TRBJ1-5	TGCGCCAGCAGCTTGGAGGGGGCACAGCAGCCCCAGCATTTT	CASSLEGAQQPQHF
-	TRBV7-9	-	TRBJ1-1	TGTGCCAGCAGCGGCAGGGTCACTGAAGCTTTCTTT	CASSGRVTEAFF
few	TRBV18	-	TRBJ1-2	TGTGCCAGCTCACCGGACGGGGGTCCACCGAACTATGGCTACACCTTC	CASSPDGGPPNYGYTF
few	TRBV27	-	TRBJ1-1	TGTGCCAGCAGTTTACTGGGGATGAACACTGAAGCTTTCTTT	CASSLLGMNTEAFF
few	TRBV9	-	TRBJ1-1	TGTGCCAGCAGCGGGGAGGGTTGGACTGAAGCTTTCTTT	CASSGEGWTEAFF
few	TRBV19	TRBD2	TRBJ2-5	TGTGCCAGTAGTTCTATAGCGGGAGGAAAAGAGACCCAGTACTTC	CASSSIAGGKETQYF
few	TRBV2	-	TRBJ2-1	TGTGCCAGCAGTTTGGACAGAAACTACCAGTTCTTC	CASSLDRNYQFF
-	TRBV14	-	TRBJ2-1	TGTGCCAGCAGCCAAAGATTGGGGTTGGTTGAGCAGTTCTTC	CASSQRLGLVEQFF
few	TRBV28	TRBD1	TRBJ1-2	TGTGCCAGCAATGTAGACAGGGTCTATGGCTACACCTTC	CASNVDRVYGYTF
-	TRBV7-3	TRBD1	TRBJ1-1	TGTGCCAGCAGGCGTTGGACAGGGGTTAACACTGAAGCTTTCTTT	CASRRWTGVNTEAFF
-	TRBV5-4	-	TRBJ1-2	TGTGCCAGCAGCTCCGCAGGGAACTATGGCTACACCTTC	CASSSAGNYGYTF
-	TRBV5-4	-	TRBJ1-2	TGTGCCAGCAGCTTGAGTGGCACGGAGGGAGGCTACACCTTC	CASSLSGTEGGYTF
few	TRBV25-1	TRBD1	TRBJ1-5	TGTGCCAGCAGTGGCCAGGGGGCCGTAGGCAATCAGCCCCAGCATTTT	CASSGQGAVGNQPQHF
few	TRBV2	-	TRBJ1-3	TGTGCCAGCAGGCCTCAGGGGCCGGGAAACACCATATATTTT	CASRPQGPGNTIYF
once	TRBV30	-	TRBJ1-6	TGTGCCTGGAGTGTAGAGGGGGGGGCGGCGCCCCTCCACTTT	CAWSVEGGAAPLHF
few	TRBV4-3	-	TRBJ2-2	TGCGCCAGCAGCCAAGAGGGCGGGGAGCTGTTTTTT	CASSQEGGELFF
-	TRBV7-2	-	TRBJ1-1	TGTGCCAGCAGCTTAACGAGGGTCATGAACACTGAAGCTTTCTTT	CASSLTRVMNTEAFF
-	TRBV9	TRBD1	TRBJ1-2	TGTGCCAGCAGCGTAGGACGAAGGGACAGGGGGGATGGCTACACCTTC	CASSVGRRDRGDGYTF
few	TRBV6-5	-	TRBJ2-1	TGTGCCAGCAGTCTACTCGGGGTTGGGTACAATGAGCAGTTCTTC	CASSLLGVGYNEQFF
few	TRBV4-3	-	TRBJ1-2	TGCGCCAGCAGCCAAGGACCGACACTTGGCTATGGCTACACCTTC	CASSQGPTLGYGYTF
-	TRBV4-2	-	TRBJ1-5	TGTGCCAGCAGCCAAGGGGGGAACCAGCCCCAGCATTTT	CASSQGGNQPQHF
-	TRBV14	-	TRBJ2-3	TGTGCCAGCAGCCAAGGGTTGTCTAGGCAGGGCCGAGATACGCAGTATTTT	CASSQGLSRQGRDTQYF